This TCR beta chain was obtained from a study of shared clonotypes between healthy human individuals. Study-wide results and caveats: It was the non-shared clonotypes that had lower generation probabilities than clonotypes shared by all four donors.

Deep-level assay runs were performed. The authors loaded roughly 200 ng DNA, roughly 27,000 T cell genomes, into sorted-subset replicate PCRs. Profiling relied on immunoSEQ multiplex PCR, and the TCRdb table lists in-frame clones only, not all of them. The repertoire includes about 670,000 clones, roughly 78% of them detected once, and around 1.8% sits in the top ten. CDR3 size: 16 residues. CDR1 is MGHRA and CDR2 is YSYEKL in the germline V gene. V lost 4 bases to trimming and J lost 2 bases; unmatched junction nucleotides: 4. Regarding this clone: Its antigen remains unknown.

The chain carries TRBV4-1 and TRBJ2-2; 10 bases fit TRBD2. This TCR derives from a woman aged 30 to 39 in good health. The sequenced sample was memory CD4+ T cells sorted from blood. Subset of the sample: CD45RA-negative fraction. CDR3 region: CASSRGLASNTGELFF. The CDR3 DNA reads TGCGCCAGCAGCCGGGGACTAGCGTCTAACACCGGGGAGCTGTTTTTT.